Each of the 31 T cell receptor beta chains below was sequenced from the same sample in a study of response to subunit inactivated influenza vaccine. TCRdb recomputed calls from the RT-PCR reads with MiXCR, one row per CDR3 protein. Among 630,000 or so distinct CDR3 sequences listed, around 14% were seen once. This specimen was PBMCs from blood, taken 12 days after vaccination. The origin of the receptors is a man aged 50 to 59 who received an inactivated influenza vaccine.

The table lists this clonotype with a few counts. The chain joins TRBV20-1 to TRBJ1-1, with unresolved D. Germline-derived CDR1 and CDR2 are DFQATT and SNEGSKA (reference sequence). The V end was cut by 4 bases, the J end by 3 bases, with 15 bases between. CDR3 length: 14 residues. CDR3 bases: TGCAGTGCTATTGGTCATCCCCGGCACACTGAAGCTTTCTTT. It yields the protein CSAIGHPRHTEAFF.

This clonotype showed up just a few times. The chain is built from TRBV27 and TRBJ2-3; D unresolved. This CDR3 is 16 amino acids long. Germline values: CDR1 MNHEY, CDR2 SMNVEV (reference sequence). Trimming removed 1 base at V and 0 bases at J, with 11 bases between. CDR3 coding DNA: TGTGCCAGCAGTTTATTAACTCCGATTAGCACAGATACGCAGTATTTT. Translation gives CASSLLTPISTDTQYF.

Ten or more counts support this clonotype. The chain combines TRBV20-1 with TRBJ1-5; D not certain. V dropped 2 bases and J dropped 3 bases, with 11 bases sitting between them. Germline V CDR1 and CDR2: DFQATT, SNEGSKA (reference sequence). This CDR3 has 14 residues. The CDR3 DNA reads TGCAGTGCTAGATTACGGACCGACAATCAGCCCCAGCATTTT. Its protein product is CSARLRTDNQPQHF.

This clonotype was seen a few times. CDR3 protein: CASSVALSHEQFF. CDR3 in DNA: TGCGCCAGCAGCGTGGCACTTTCACATGAGCAGTTCTTC. The chain is built from TRBV5-1 and TRBJ2-1; unclear D gene. Trimming pared 4 bases from V and 8 bases from J, leaving 13 bases between. Germline V CDR1 and CDR2: SGHRS, YFSETQ. The CDR3 is 13 amino acids.

CDR3 loop: CASREGDSRPSYEQYF. The CDR3 nucleotides are TGTGCCAGCAGAGAGGGGGACAGCCGACCGTCCTACGAGCAGTACTTC. V gene TRBV6-1 combines with J gene TRBJ2-7; TRBD1 aligns across 7 bases. This CDR3 spans 16 amino acids. V dropped 6 bases and J dropped 1; count of bases not matched to a gene: 12. CDR1 is MNHNS and CDR2 is SASEGT in the germline V gene.

This clonotype has a handful of counts. The chain combines TRBV5-1 with TRBJ2-1; D may be TRBD1 (7 bases). V shed 0 bases and J shed 2 bases, with 12 bases lying between them. The germline V gene has CDR1 SGHRS and CDR2 YFSETQ. The CDR3 is made up of 16 amino acids. The CDR3 sequence is CASSLATGRPYNEQFF. As DNA, the CDR3 is TGCGCCAGCAGCTTGGCGACAGGGAGGCCCTACAATGAGCAGTTCTTC.

This chain joins TRBV3-1 and TRBJ2-7, with 12 bases that match TRBD1. J lost 5 bases, V lost 2 bases, and 7 bases had no gene match. Germline assignment: CDR1 LGHDT and CDR2 YNNKEL (reference sequence). The CDR3 is 16 amino acids. DNA for the CDR3: TGTGCCAGCAGCCAAAGTCCCGGGACAGGGGGCGACGAGCAGTACTTC. Translating gives CASSQSPGTGGDEQYF.

The chain is built from TRBV4-3 and TRBJ1-4, with D unclear. Germline loops: CDR1 LGHNA, CDR2 YSLEER. There are 13 residues in the CDR3. V lost 0 bases and J 13 bases, leaving 12 bases between the germline ends. CDR3 residues: CASSQDLRAPLFF. For the CDR3, the DNA is TGCGCCAGCAGCCAAGATCTGAGGGCCCCACTGTTTTTT.

The chain has TRBV7-9 and TRBJ2-5; D is ambiguous. The ends were cut back, 5 bases at V and 4 bases at J, with 14 bases in the middle. The germline V gene encodes CDR1 SEHNR and CDR2 FQNEAQ (reference sequence). This CDR3 contains 14 residues. CDR3 amino acids: CASSPPAALETQYF. The CDR3 DNA follows: TGTGCCAGCAGCCCCCCAGCAGCGCTAGAGACCCAGTACTTC.

The chain joins TRBV29-1 to TRBJ2-1; 7 bases are shared with TRBD2. The germline V gene has CDR1 SQVTM and CDR2 ANQGSEA. J gave up 2 bases and V 6 bases, and 10 bases lay outside the gene matches. The CDR3 has 15 amino acids. The CDR3 spells CSVPSLAGAYNEQFF. DNA of the CDR3: TGCAGCGTCCCGTCCTTAGCGGGTGCCTACAATGAGCAGTTCTTC.

This clonotype was observed a few times. V usage is TRBV4-1 and J usage is TRBJ2-6; D ambiguous. CDR3 length: 15 residues. Germline-derived CDR1 and CDR2 are MGHRA and YSYEKL. Between the trimmed V and J ends, which lost 0 bases and 4 bases, there was a span of 7 bases. This CDR3 is CASSQDRRGANVLTF. Written as DNA, the CDR3 is TGCGCCAGCAGCCAAGATCGGCGGGGGGCCAACGTCCTGACTTTC.

CDR3 nucleotides: TGTGCCAGCAGCGCAACGGGACTAGCGGTCTCCGGCGAGCAGTACTTC. Amino acid sequence: CASSATGLAVSGEQYF. The J gene is TRBJ2-7, the V gene TRBV9, with 11 positions matching TRBD2. The CDR3 totals 16 residues. The germline V gene has CDR1 SGDLS and CDR2 YYNGEE. V dropped 3 bases and J dropped 6; count of bases not matched to a gene: 11.

CDR3 loop: CASSLRKGDHTEAFF. The CDR3 region has the DNA TGTGCCAGCTCACTACGCAAGGGTGATCACACTGAAGCTTTCTTT. This chain uses TRBV18 with TRBJ1-1; D remains ambiguous. Germline CDR1 reads KGHSH; CDR2 reads LQKENI. This CDR3 is 15 amino acids long. The V end was cut by 4 bases, the J end by 3 bases, with 15 bases between.

This clonotype occurred many times. V and J are TRBV12-3 or TRBV12-4 and TRBJ2-7; TRBD2 matches 7 bases. V lost 8 bases to trimming and J lost 2 bases; unmatched junction nucleotides: 3. This CDR3 has 12 residues. This chain's CDR3 is CASGEGTYEQYF. CDR3 in DNA: TGTGCCAGCGGGGAGGGGACCTACGAGCAGTACTTC.

J is TRBJ2-5 and V is TRBV5-1; 9 positions agree with TRBD2. This CDR3 is built from 17 residues. Germline V gene sequence: CDR1 SGHRS, CDR2 YFSETQ. J gave up 1 base and V 3 bases, and 10 bases lay outside the gene matches. CDR3 DNA sequence: TGCGCCAGCAGCTCGTCGGGCAGCGGGGGGCCCCAAGAGACCCAGTACTTC. Translation: CASSSSGSGGPQETQYF.

This clonotype was seen a handful of times. The rearrangement joins TRBV28 to TRBJ2-3; TRBD1 matches 7 bases. This CDR3 comprises 15 residues. V shed 7 bases and J 2 bases; nucleotides not matched to a gene: 9. Germline V CDR1 and CDR2: MDHEN, SYDVKM. The CDR3 DNA reads as TGTGCCAGCACCTCGGGACAGATAATCACAGATACGCAGTATTTT. It is translated as CASTSGQIITDTQYF. The full variable domain, its missing parts supplied by reference TRBV28 and TRBJ2-3, is DVKVTQSSRYLVKRTGEKVFLECVQDMDHENMFWYRQDPGLGLRLIYFSYDVKMKEKGDIPEGYSVSREKKERFSLILESASTNQTSMYLCASTSGQIITDTQYFGPGTRLTVL.

This clonotype was observed many times. The J gene is TRBJ1-5, the V gene TRBV30; TRBD1 might be the D (5 bases). The V end lost 4 bases, the J end lost 0 bases, and 10 bases lay between the germline ends. The CDR3 spans 14 residues. Germline assignment: CDR1 GTSNPN and CDR2 SVGIG (reference sequence). The CDR3 DNA is TGTGCCTGGACTGGGACCGGTAGCAATCAGCCCCAGCATTTT. This gives the protein CAWTGTGSNQPQHF.

The rearrangement links TRBV3-1 to TRBJ2-1, with D perhaps being TRBD1 or TRBD2 (5 bases each). The CDR3 is 16 residues long. From germline, CDR1 is LGHDT and CDR2 YNNKEL (reference sequence). The V end lost 3 bases, the J end lost 0 bases, and 12 bases lay between the germline ends. CDR3 residues: CASSQARDPSYNEQFF. CDR3 in DNA: TGTGCCAGCAGCCAGGCCCGGGACCCCTCCTACAATGAGCAGTTCTTC.

The V and J genes are TRBV7-2 and TRBJ2-1; D is ambiguous. Trimming cost V 8 bases and J 9 bases, with 14 bases left between them. The CDR3 contains 12 residues. Germline CDR1 reads SGHTA; CDR2 reads FQGNSA. In DNA, the CDR3 is TGTGCCAGCTCCTTGTGGGGATTTGAGCAGTTCTTC. It codes for CASSLWGFEQFF.

This sequence joins TRBV7-9 and TRBJ2-2; 8 positions match TRBD1. This CDR3 is built from 16 residues. Unmatched junction bases numbered 8, after V lost 5 bases and J lost 3 bases. Germline assignment: CDR1 SEHNR and CDR2 FQNEAQ (reference sequence). The CDR3 DNA reads as TGTGCCAGCAGCCTCTTCGCAGGGGGCGACACCGGGGAGCTGTTTTTT. This codes for CASSLFAGGDTGELFF.

This clonotype was seen at least ten times. The chain has TRBV12-3 or TRBV12-4 and TRBJ2-7; TRBD2 matches at 7 bases. J gave up 3 bases and V 7 bases, and 9 bases lay outside the gene matches. The length of the CDR3 is 14 residues. The CDR3 DNA reads TGTGCCAGCACCACCGGGACTACAGTCTACGAGCAGTACTTC. This codes for CASTTGTTVYEQYF.

This clonotype occurred once. The chain recombines TRBV6-1 with TRBJ2-7; possibly TRBD1 for D (6 bases). CDR1 and CDR2 (germline): MNHNS, SASEGT. The CDR3 has 14 residues. The germline V and J ends were trimmed by 4 bases and 2 bases, with 12 bases remaining between them. Here the CDR3 DNA reads TGTGCCAGCAGTGGGTCGCAGGGGCCCTACGAGCAGTACTTC. This gives the protein CASSGSQGPYEQYF.

The chain links TRBV7-9 to TRBJ1-6, with 7 bases that match TRBD1. Trimming took 4 bases from V and 8 from J; bases not matched to a gene: 5. Germline assignment: CDR1 SEHNR and CDR2 FQNEAQ (reference sequence). CDR3 length: 14 residues. CDR3 region: CASSSYGTDSPLHF. CDR3 DNA: TGTGCCAGCAGCTCGTACGGGACAGATTCACCCCTCCACTTT.

The chain carries TRBV6-2 or TRBV6-3 and TRBJ2-3; D tentatively reads TRBD1 or TRBD2 (5 bases each). Trimming pared 4 bases from V and 2 bases from J, leaving 19 bases between. The germline gives CDR1 MNHEY, CDR2 SVGEGT. This CDR3 is built from 17 residues. The CDR3 bases are TGTGCCAGCAGTTTTAACTTCAGGGAGTTATACACAGATACGCAGTATTTT. Amino acids: CASSFNFRELYTDTQYF.

The rearrangement joins TRBV20-1 to TRBJ2-7; 7 nucleotides align to TRBD2. V lost 6 bases and J lost 5; bases outside the gene matches: 13. Germline V CDR1 and CDR2: DFQATT, SNEGSKA (reference sequence). This CDR3 has 14 residues. CDR3 sequence (DNA): TGCAGTGCGTCGACGGTGCGACTAGCCGACGAGCAGTACTTC. Its protein is CSASTVRLADEQYF.

The V gene is TRBV12-3 or TRBV12-4, the J gene TRBJ1-2; 8 nucleotides agree with TRBD1. The CDR3 runs 15 residues. V lost 5 bases, J lost 3 bases, and 8 bases stayed unmatched. CDR3 bases: TGTGCCAGCAGTACGTCAGGGGGCGCACACTATGGCTACACCTTC. This gives the protein CASSTSGGAHYGYTF.

The chain recombines TRBV4-1 with TRBJ2-3, with 7 bases identical to TRBD2. Germline trimming cut 1 base from V and 2 bases from J; bases unmatched to any gene: 6. The germline gives CDR1 MGHRA, CDR2 YSYEKL. CDR3 length: 16 amino acids. CDR3 residues: CASSQVSGAPTDTQYF. The CDR3, as DNA: TGCGCCAGCAGCCAAGTCAGCGGGGCCCCCACAGATACGCAGTATTTT.

The chain is built from TRBV6-1 and TRBJ2-7; 9 nucleotides match TRBD1. V was pared by 4 bases and J by 0 bases, with 10 bases of the junction left unmatched. This CDR3 has 17 amino acids. Germline V gene lookup returns CDR1 MNHNS and CDR2 SASEGT. The chain's CDR3 is CASSGPGTGSASYEQYF. The CDR3 nucleotides are TGTGCCAGCAGTGGTCCCGGGACAGGGTCGGCCTCCTACGAGCAGTACTTC.

Only a few counts were recorded for this clonotype. In nucleotides, the CDR3 is TGTGCCAGCAGTCTGGACAGGGTCAGGGAGCAGTACTTC. Encoded protein: CASSLDRVREQYF. The V gene is TRBV27, the J gene TRBJ2-7; TRBD1 agrees at 8 bases. Germline loops: CDR1 MNHEY, CDR2 SMNVEV (reference sequence). The trim removed 5 bases at V and 7 bases at J, leaving 7 bases unmatched. This CDR3 comprises 13 residues.

This clonotype has more than one count but fewer than ten. At one end, the junction sequence differs from germline, possibly due to a read error. The chain couples TRBV10-3 to TRBJ2-1; TRBD2 aligns across 11 bases. Per the germline V gene, CDR1 is ENHRY and CDR2 is SYGVKD. The length of the CDR3 is 15 residues. The DNA of the CDR3 is TGTGCCATCAGTGAGTCGATACTAGCGGGAGATGAGCAGCTCTTC. It yields the protein CAISESILAGDEQLF.

The rearrangement joins TRBV12-3 or TRBV12-4 to TRBJ2-5; D perhaps matches TRBD1 (8 bases). Trimming removed 3 bases at V and 5 bases at J, with 16 bases between. This CDR3 has 15 amino acids. CDR3 coding DNA: TGTGCCAGCAGTTTCCGCGGGGGACAGGCCGAGACCCAGTACTTC. Amino acid sequence: CASSFRGGQAETQYF.